Listed below are T cell receptor beta chains from one sample, sequenced in a study of blood T cell repertoires in COVID-19. The data were produced by immunoSEQ multiplex PCR, yet TCRdb's version contains in-frame clones alone and is incomplete. Here the sample spans about 150,000 clones, roughly 90% being singletons. The sequenced sample consisted of peripheral blood. The receptor set was obtained from a woman in her fifties or sixties with active or convalescent COVID-19. CDR3s include the opening cysteine and the closing phenylalanine or tryptophan. Each record gives: D gene, clone size, J gene, V gene, CDR3 protein, CDR3 DNA. The D gene is left open where the match is weak. Rows may omit the clone size; those that give it use once, few, many or a size class.

D gene: -; clone size: -; J gene: TRBJ2-2; V gene: TRBV11-2; CDR3 protein: CASSSTGTGELFF; CDR3 DNA: TGTGCCAGCAGCTCCACAGGGACCGGGGAGCTGTTTTTT
D gene: TRBD2; clone size: -; J gene: TRBJ2-3; V gene: TRBV18; CDR3 protein: CASSPGSGVSTDTQYF; CDR3 DNA: TGTGCCAGCTCACCGGGTAGCGGGGTGAGCACAGATACGCAGTATTTT
D gene: TRBD1; clone size: once; J gene: TRBJ2-4; V gene: TRBV7-2; CDR3 protein: CASSLGGPGQGGFIQYF; CDR3 DNA: TGTGCCAGCAGCTTAGGGGGTCCGGGACAGGGAGGATTCATTCAGTACTTC
D gene: -; clone size: -; J gene: TRBJ1-1; V gene: TRBV19; CDR3 protein: CASSKRSAEAFF; CDR3 DNA: TGTGCCAGTAGTAAGAGGTCCGCTGAAGCTTTCTTT
D gene: -; clone size: -; J gene: TRBJ1-6; V gene: TRBV6-6; CDR3 protein: CASSYPTDGYNSPLHF; CDR3 DNA: TGTGCCAGCAGTTACCCGACAGACGGTTATAATTCACCCCTCCACTTT
D gene: -; clone size: -; J gene: TRBJ1-3; V gene: TRBV6-6; CDR3 protein: CASSYSGVNTIYF; CDR3 DNA: TGTGCCAGCAGTTACTCAGGGGTGAACACCATATATTTT
D gene: -; clone size: -; J gene: TRBJ1-2; V gene: TRBV11-2; CDR3 protein: CASSPDRNYGYTF; CDR3 DNA: TGTGCCAGCAGCCCGGACAGAAACTATGGCTACACCTTC
D gene: -; clone size: once; J gene: TRBJ2-2; V gene: TRBV3-1/TRBV3-2; CDR3 protein: CASSRGLSGELFF; CDR3 DNA: TGTGCCAGCAGCCGGGGACTCTCCGGGGAGCTGTTTTTT
D gene: TRBD1; clone size: -; J gene: TRBJ2-5; V gene: TRBV5-6; CDR3 protein: CASSIGTETNQETQYF; CDR3 DNA: TGTGCCAGCAGCATAGGGACAGAGACCAACCAAGAGACCCAGTACTTC
D gene: TRBD1; clone size: -; J gene: TRBJ1-4; V gene: TRBV12-5; CDR3 protein: CASSPGQTNEKLFF; CDR3 DNA: TGTGCTAGTTCCCCGGGACAGACTAATGAAAAACTGTTTTTT
D gene: -; clone size: -; J gene: TRBJ1-5; V gene: TRBV18; CDR3 protein: CASSPNSNSNQPQHF; CDR3 DNA: TGTGCCAGCTCACCGAACAGCAATAGCAATCAGCCCCAGCATTTT
D gene: TRBD1; clone size: -; J gene: TRBJ1-5; V gene: TRBV6-5; CDR3 protein: CASSFRQGHQPQHF; CDR3 DNA: TGTGCCAGCAGTTTCCGACAGGGTCATCAGCCCCAGCATTTT
D gene: TRBD1; clone size: -; J gene: TRBJ1-3; V gene: TRBV7-9; CDR3 protein: CASSDPQGAPGNTIYF; CDR3 DNA: TGTGCCAGCAGCGACCCACAGGGGGCACCTGGAAACACCATATATTTT
D gene: -; clone size: -; J gene: TRBJ1-3; V gene: TRBV18; CDR3 protein: CASSISGSGNTIYF; CDR3 DNA: TGTGCCAGCTCCATTTCGGGGTCTGGAAACACCATATATTTT
D gene: -; clone size: -; J gene: TRBJ2-3; V gene: TRBV12-3/TRBV12-4; CDR3 protein: CASSPSTYTQYF; CDR3 DNA: TGTGCCAGCAGTCCATCCACATATACGCAGTATTTT
D gene: TRBD1; clone size: -; J gene: TRBJ1-3; V gene: TRBV18; CDR3 protein: CASSPRQGFSGNTIYF; CDR3 DNA: TGTGCCAGCTCACCACGACAGGGCTTCTCTGGAAACACCATATATTTT
D gene: -; clone size: -; J gene: TRBJ1-6; V gene: TRBV10-3; CDR3 protein: CAISESRGLDNSPLHF; CDR3 DNA: TGTGCCATCAGTGAGTCGAGGGGGTTGGATAATTCACCCCTCCACTTT
D gene: -; clone size: few; J gene: TRBJ1-3; V gene: TRBV7-2; CDR3 protein: CASSSQLTHSGNTIYF; CDR3 DNA: TGTGCCAGCAGCTCACAGCTCACCCACTCTGGAAACACCATATATTTT
D gene: -; clone size: -; J gene: TRBJ1-5; V gene: TRBV21-1; CDR3 protein: CASSKGTDSNQPQHF; CDR3 DNA: TGTGCCAGCAGCAAAGGTACAGATTCCAATCAGCCCCAGCATTTT
D gene: -; clone size: few; J gene: TRBJ1-4; V gene: TRBV21-1; CDR3 protein: CASSKGGPAEKLFF; CDR3 DNA: TGTGCCAGCAGCAAAGGAGGGCCAGCCGAAAAACTGTTTTTT
D gene: -; clone size: -; J gene: TRBJ1-1; V gene: TRBV12-3/TRBV12-4; CDR3 protein: CASEGGGSAEAFF; CDR3 DNA: TGTGCCTCTGAGGGAGGGGGGAGTGCTGAAGCTTTCTTT
D gene: TRBD1; clone size: -; J gene: TRBJ1-2; V gene: TRBV4-3; CDR3 protein: CASSHGQGSYGYTF; CDR3 DNA: TGCGCCAGCAGCCATGGACAGGGTAGTTATGGCTACACCTTC